This TCR beta chain stems from a study of shared clonotypes between healthy human individuals. Worth noting for this clone: This sample also contains other DNA sequences that code for the same CDR3.

Germline lookup yields CDR1 SGHAT and CDR2 FQNNGV. CDR3 length equals 14 residues. Trimming at V came to 3 bases and at J to 1 base, leaving 2 bases not matched to a gene. Using immunoSEQ multiplex PCR, the repertoire was profiled, and TCRdb retains in-frame clones only, with some absent. The sample holds about 870,000 clones, 80% to 95% seen once. CD8 cells classed as naive were CD45RO-negative and positively selected for CCR7, excluding terminally differentiated effector memory CD45RA+ cells. Source material: naive CD8+ T cells sorted from blood. The gene calls are TRBV11-2 and TRBJ2-7; 8 nucleotides agree with TRBD1. The clonotype originates from a young man in good health. This chain's CDR3 is CASSLGTGSYEQYF. DNA for the CDR3: TGTGCCAGCAGCTTGGGGACAGGTTCCTACGAGCAGTACTTC.